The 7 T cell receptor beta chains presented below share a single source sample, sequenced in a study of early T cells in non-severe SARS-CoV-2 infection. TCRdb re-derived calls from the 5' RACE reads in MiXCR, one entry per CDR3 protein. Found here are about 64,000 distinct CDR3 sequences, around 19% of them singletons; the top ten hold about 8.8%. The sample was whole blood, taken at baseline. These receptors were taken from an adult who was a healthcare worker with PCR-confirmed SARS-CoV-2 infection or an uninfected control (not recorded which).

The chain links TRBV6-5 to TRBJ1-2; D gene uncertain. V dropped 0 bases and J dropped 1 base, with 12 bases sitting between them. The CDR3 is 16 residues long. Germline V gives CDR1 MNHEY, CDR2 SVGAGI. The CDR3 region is CASSYSRSLLNYGYTF. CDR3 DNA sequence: TGTGCCAGCAGTTACTCAAGGAGCCTACTTAACTATGGCTACACCTTC.

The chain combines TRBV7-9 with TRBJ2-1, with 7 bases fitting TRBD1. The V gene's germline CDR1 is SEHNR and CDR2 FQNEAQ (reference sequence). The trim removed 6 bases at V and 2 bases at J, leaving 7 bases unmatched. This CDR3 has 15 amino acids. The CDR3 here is CASRDDRAPYNEQFF. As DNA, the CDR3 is TGTGCCAGCAGGGATGACAGGGCGCCCTACAATGAGCAGTTCTTC.

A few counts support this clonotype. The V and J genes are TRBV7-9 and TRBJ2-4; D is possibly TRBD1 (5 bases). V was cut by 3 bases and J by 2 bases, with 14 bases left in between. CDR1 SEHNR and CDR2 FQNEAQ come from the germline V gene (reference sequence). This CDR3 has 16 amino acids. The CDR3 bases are TGTGCCAGCAGCTTTGCGGCAGGGATAACCAAAAACATTCAGTACTTC. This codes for CASSFAAGITKNIQYF.

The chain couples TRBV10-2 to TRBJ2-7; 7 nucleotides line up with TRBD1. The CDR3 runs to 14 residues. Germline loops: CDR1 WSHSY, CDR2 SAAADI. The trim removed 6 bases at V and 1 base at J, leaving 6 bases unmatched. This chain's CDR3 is CASSPGQLSYEQYF. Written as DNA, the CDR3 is TGCGCCAGCAGCCCGGGACAGCTGTCCTACGAGCAGTACTTC.

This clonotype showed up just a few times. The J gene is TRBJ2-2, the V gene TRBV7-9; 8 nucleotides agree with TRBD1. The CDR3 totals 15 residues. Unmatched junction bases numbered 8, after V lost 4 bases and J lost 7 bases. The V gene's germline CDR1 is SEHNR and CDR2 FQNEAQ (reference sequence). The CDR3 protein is CASSSGQGVIGELFF. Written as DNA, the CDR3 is TGTGCCAGCAGCTCCGGACAGGGTGTGATCGGGGAGCTGTTTTTT.

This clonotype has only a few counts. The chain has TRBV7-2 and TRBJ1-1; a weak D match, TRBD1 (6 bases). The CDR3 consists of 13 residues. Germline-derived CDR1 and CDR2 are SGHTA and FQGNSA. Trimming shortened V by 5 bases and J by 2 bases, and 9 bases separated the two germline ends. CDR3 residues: CASSRGANTEAFF. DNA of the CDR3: TGTGCCAGCAGCCGGGGGGCTAACACTGAAGCTTTCTTT.

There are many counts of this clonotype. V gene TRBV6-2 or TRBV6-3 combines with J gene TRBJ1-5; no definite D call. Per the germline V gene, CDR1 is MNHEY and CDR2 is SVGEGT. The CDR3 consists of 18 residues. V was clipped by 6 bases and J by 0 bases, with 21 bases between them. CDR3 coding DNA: TGTGCCAGCAGACTATCCGAGCAGACGGGGTATAGCAATCAGCCCCAGCATTTT. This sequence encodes CASRLSEQTGYSNQPQHF.